This TCR beta chain is from a study of blood T cell repertoires in COVID-19. On the study more broadly: The United States, Italy and Spain supplied acute and convalescent COVID-19 samples. Nucleic acid was either cDNA or gDNA, and it came from T cells, B-cell-depleted T cells, or PBMCs.

Original handling: Estimation of nucleated cell counts was performed using reference gene primer amplification. Clones were read by immunoSEQ multiplex PCR, and TCRdb kept only the in-frame ones, dropping some. V and J calls and clone size come straight from that table; D and trimming were deduced from the DNA. The sample lists some 80,000 clones; roughly 80% were seen once. V trimming: 6 bases; J trimming: 3 bases; junction bases outside the gene matches: 6. CDR3 length: 14 residues. The germline V gene has CDR1 SEHNR and CDR2 FQNEAQ (reference sequence). V and J are TRBV7-9 and TRBJ2-7; 9 positions match TRBD1. The sequencing input was peripheral blood. The sequence was collected from a woman aged 70-85 years with acute or convalescent COVID-19. CDR3 sequence (DNA): TGTGCCAGCAGTTCCGGGACAGGGTTCTACGAGCAGTACTTC. This sequence encodes CASSSGTGFYEQYF. Drawing the rest from reference TRBV7-9 and TRBJ2-7, the complete variable domain is DTGVSQNPRHKITKRGQNVTFRCDPISEHNRLYWYRQTLGQGPEFLTYFQNEAQLEKSRLLSDRFSAERPKGSFSTLEIQRTEQGDSAMYLCASSSGTGFYEQYFGPGTRLTVT.